The source of this T cell receptor beta chain is a study of cytomegalovirus exposure and HLA in healthy donors. Study-wide results and caveats: CMV serostatus was the only immune exposure information that was available. Researchers reported that a few CMV-associated chains were confirmed in vitro as CMV antigen-specific.

From germline, CDR1 is MGHDK and CDR2 SYGVNS. Trimming took 4 bases from V and 2 from J, leaving 9 bases between them. This CDR3 is built from 13 residues. A multiplex PCR was run with 60 Vbeta primers and 13 Jbeta primers. Profiled with immunoSEQ multiplex PCR; TCRdb holds only in-frame clones, not every one. The table records about 180,000 clones, about four fifths of them present only once. This clone is a singleton in its sample. Antigen specificity is unknown. The receptor's source is a boy younger than 10 in good health and CMV-seronegative. The chain employs TRBV25-1 and TRBJ2-7, with D possibly matching TRBD2 (6 bases). Sequenced material: PBMCs. In nucleotides, the CDR3 is TGTGCCAGCAGTGTTGGGGGGACCTACGAGCAGTACTTC. It is translated as CASSVGGTYEQYF.